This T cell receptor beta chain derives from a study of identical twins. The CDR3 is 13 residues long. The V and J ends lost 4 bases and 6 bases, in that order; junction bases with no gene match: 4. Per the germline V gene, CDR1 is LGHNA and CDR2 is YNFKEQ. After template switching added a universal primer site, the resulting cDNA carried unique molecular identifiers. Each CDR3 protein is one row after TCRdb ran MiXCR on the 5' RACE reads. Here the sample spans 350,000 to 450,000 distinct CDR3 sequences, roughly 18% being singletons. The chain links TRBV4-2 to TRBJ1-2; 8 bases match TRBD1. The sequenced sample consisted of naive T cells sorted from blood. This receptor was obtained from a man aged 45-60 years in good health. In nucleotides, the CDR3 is TGTGCCAGCAGCCCGGACAGGGCGGATGGCTACACCTTC. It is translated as CASSPDRADGYTF.